A single sample is the source of the 14 T cell receptor beta chains below, sequenced in a study of radiotherapy plus CTLA-4 blockade in lung cancer. Libraries were prepared by immunoSEQ multiplex PCR; TCRdb keeps only in-frame clonotypes and omits some of them. Of roughly 97,000 clones listed, roughly 79% are singletons. Sequencing was performed on peripheral blood, taken from a patient treated with radiotherapy plus ipilimumab. These receptor sequences come from a human donor with non-small cell lung cancer who had a partial response to radiotherapy plus ipilimumab. Some clones in this sample may be carry-over from other donors' samples.

This chain joins TRBV19 and TRBJ1-1; D is possibly TRBD1 (6 bases). Germline CDR1 reads LNHDA; CDR2 reads SQIVND (reference sequence). The CDR3 sequence is 17 residues long. Trimming cost V 3 bases and J 5 bases, with 22 bases left between them. The CDR3 spells CASSILTGHRGSTEAFF. The CDR3 DNA sequence: TGTGCCAGTAGTATTTTAACGGGACATAGAGGGAGTACTGAAGCTTTCTTT.

V usage is TRBV29-1 and J usage is TRBJ2-1, with TRBD2 matching 8 bases. This CDR3 is built from 13 residues. CDR1 and CDR2 (germline): SQVTM, ANQGSEA. V shed 7 bases, J shed 9 bases, and the junction held 11 bases outside the gene matches. DNA for the CDR3: TGCAGCGGGGTTAATAGCGGGGCTGGTGAGCAGTTCTTC. It is translated as CSGVNSGAGEQFF.

This clone has ten or more counts. This chain connects TRBV12-2 to TRBJ2-5; the table's D call, TRBD2, has no DNA check behind it. TRBV12-2 corresponds to a pseudogene. The CDR3 is made up of 15 amino acids. CDR3 bases: TGTGCAAGTCGCTTAGTTTCCCGAGTCGGAGAGACCCAGTACTTC. Its protein product is CASRLVSRVGETQYF.

The chain couples TRBV5-1 to TRBJ2-5, with a tentative D call TRBD2 (5 bases). Germline CDR1 is SGHRS and CDR2 is YFSETQ. This CDR3 has 13 amino acids. V shed 7 bases and J shed 4 bases, with 14 bases lying between them. The CDR3, as DNA: TGCGCCAGCTACGGGGATCGAGCAGAGACCCAGTACTTC. Encoded protein: CASYGDRAETQYF.

This clone was counted only a few times. This rearrangement joins TRBV20-1 to TRBJ1-2; D remains ambiguous. Between the trimmed V and J ends, which lost 4 bases and 5 bases, there was a span of 5 bases. CDR3 length: 10 residues. The germline CDR1 and CDR2 sequences are DFQATT and SNEGSKA (reference sequence). CDR3 sequence: CSATMYGYTF. CDR3 nucleotide sequence: TGCAGTGCTACTATGTATGGCTACACCTTC.

J is TRBJ2-7 and V is TRBV18; maybe TRBD2 (5 bases). V shed 2 bases and J shed 3 bases, with 8 bases lying between them. The CDR3 totals 13 residues. The V gene's germline CDR1 is KGHSH and CDR2 LQKENI. The CDR3 DNA sequence: TGTGCCAGCTCACCATTCGGGATCTACGAGCAGTACTTC. It specifies CASSPFGIYEQYF.

There are a few counts of this clone. The chain couples TRBV11-2 to TRBJ1-3, with D unclear. CDR3 size: 15 residues. Trimming cost V 5 bases and J 2 bases, with 13 bases left between them. Germline lookup yields CDR1 SGHAT and CDR2 FQNNGV. The CDR3 is CASSEIRTAGNTIYF. In DNA, the CDR3 is TGTGCCAGCAGCGAGATTCGGACTGCTGGAAACACCATATATTTT.

This clone was seen once. The genes are TRBV7-3 and TRBJ2-7; D may be TRBD1 (7 bases). Trimming stripped 4 bases from V and 2 bases from J, with 15 bases between. The germline gives CDR1 SGHTA, CDR2 FQGTGA. This CDR3 is 15 amino acids long. DNA of the CDR3: TGTGCCAGCAGCTCCTCAGGGGGGCAACCCTACGAGCAGTACTTC. This encodes CASSSSGGQPYEQYF.

V usage is TRBV30 and J usage is TRBJ1-3; tentative D call: TRBD1 (5 bases). This CDR3 is 11 amino acids long. Germline lookup yields CDR1 GTSNPN and CDR2 SVGIG (reference sequence). V lost 2 bases and J lost 7, with 6 bases in between. CDR3 protein: CAWSKGNTIYF. Written as DNA, the CDR3 is TGTGCCTGGAGTAAGGGGAACACCATATATTTT.

This clone was recorded once. Here the CDR3 reads CASSQTLAGGQETQYF. CDR3 coding DNA: TGTGCCAGCAGCCAGACCCTAGCGGGGGGGCAAGAGACCCAGTACTTC. This chain joins TRBV7-2 and TRBJ2-5; 12 nucleotides agree with TRBD2. Germline values: CDR1 SGHTA, CDR2 FQGNSA. The CDR3 has 16 amino acids. Trimming cost V 5 bases and J 2 bases; bases outside gene matches: 6.

This clone has a single count. V is TRBV28 and J is TRBJ2-7; no reliable D call. Trimming cost V 5 bases and J 2 bases, with 16 bases left between them. The CDR3 length is 15 residues. Germline V gene sequence: CDR1 MDHEN, CDR2 SYDVKM. The CDR3 nucleotides are TGTGCCAGCAGTCCCAGAACAAGTTCCGCCTACGAGCAGTACTTC. This codes for CASSPRTSSAYEQYF.

This clone was counted between two and nine times. The chain employs TRBV6-1 and TRBJ2-3; 11 positions match TRBD2. The V gene's germline CDR1 is MNHNS and CDR2 SASEGT. Trimming at V came to 3 bases and at J to 5 bases, leaving 7 bases not matched to a gene. This CDR3 is 16 amino acids long. The CDR3, as DNA: TGTGCCAGCAGTGACTGGACTAGCGGGTTTAGAGATACGCAGTATTTT. It is translated as CASSDWTSGFRDTQYF.

The chain carries TRBV7-2 and TRBJ2-7, with a tentative D call TRBD2 (6 bases). With 1 base removed from V and 5 bases from J, the gap between germline ends came to 15 bases. The germline V gene encodes CDR1 SGHTA and CDR2 FQGNSA. The CDR3 runs to 15 residues. The CDR3 DNA follows: TGTGCCAGCAGCTTAGTTATGGGCGGGGCGGACGAGCAGTACTTC. As protein: CASSLVMGGADEQYF.

This clone is a singleton in its sample. The V and J genes are TRBV10-3 and TRBJ2-5; D remains ambiguous. Germline V gene data show CDR1 as ENHRY and CDR2 as SYGVKD. The CDR3 totals 14 residues. Trimming left V 4 bases short and J 7 bases short, with 16 bases between. The CDR3 DNA sequence: TGTGCCATCAGTGCCCGAGGCCTTTATTCGACCCAGTACTTC. Translated, it gives CAISARGLYSTQYF.